Listed here are 29 T cell receptor beta chains from one sample, sequenced in a study of shared clonotypes between healthy human individuals. The table came from immunoSEQ multiplex PCR; TCRdb's copy has only in-frame clones and leaves some out. This table has 500,000 to 650,000 clones, about 80% appearing once. Sequencing was done on a sample of PBMCs. These receptors all stem from a woman aged 40 to 50 in good health. Some clones in this sample may be carry-over from other donors' samples.

This chain joins TRBV15 and TRBJ2-3; 8 positions match TRBD2. Germline trimming cut 4 bases from V and 2 bases from J; bases unmatched to any gene: 8. Germline V gene lookup returns CDR1 LNHNV and CDR2 YYDKDF (reference sequence). CDR3 size: 16 residues. The CDR3 DNA sequence: TGTGCCACCAGCATCCCGACTAGCGCGATCACAGATACGCAGTATTTT. Translation gives CATSIPTSAITDTQYF.

The genes are TRBV6-1 and TRBJ2-3, with no clear D. Looked up from germline, CDR1 is MNHNS and CDR2 is SASEGT. Between the trimmed V and J ends, which lost 6 bases and 2 bases, there was a span of 12 bases. The CDR3 spans 14 residues. The CDR3 DNA reads TGTGCCAGCAGCGCACCGAGGCACACAGATACGCAGTATTTT. Translated: CASSAPRHTDTQYF.

The CDR3 sequence: CASSQGAEKLFF. Here the CDR3 DNA reads TGCGCCAGCAGCCAGGGTGCGGAAAAACTGTTTTTT. The chain has TRBV4-3 and TRBJ1-4, with D hard to call. From germline, CDR1 is LGHNA and CDR2 YSLEER. V gave up 3 bases and J gave up 8 bases, with 7 bases separating them. The CDR3 spans 12 residues.

The chain combines TRBV28 with TRBJ2-1; TRBD2 matches at 10 bases. The CDR3 is 15 amino acids. The germline gives CDR1 MDHEN, CDR2 SYDVKM. Trimming cost V 6 bases and J 10 bases; bases outside gene matches: 12. The CDR3 spells CASRLPGLAKGEQFF. The DNA for the CDR3 is TGTGCCAGCAGGCTCCCGGGACTAGCGAAAGGGGAGCAGTTCTTC.

This clone was found once. V gene TRBV6-1 combines with J gene TRBJ2-7; 11 nucleotides align to TRBD2. There are 15 residues in the CDR3. The V and J ends lost 6 bases and 4 bases, in that order; junction bases with no gene match: 8. Germline V gives CDR1 MNHNS, CDR2 SASEGT. DNA for the CDR3: TGTGCCAGCAGAGCGGCTAGCGGGAGGCGGTACGAGCAGTACTTC. It is translated as CASRAASGRRYEQYF.

The chain couples TRBV7-9 to TRBJ2-3; maybe TRBD1 (5 bases). The germline V gene encodes CDR1 SEHNR and CDR2 FQNEAQ (reference sequence). The CDR3 runs 16 residues. V was shortened by 2 bases and J by 8 bases, with 20 bases between the two germline ends. The CDR3 loop is CASSLIGVRDSATQYF. The CDR3 DNA sequence: TGTGCCAGCAGCTTAATTGGGGTCAGGGATTCGGCTACGCAGTATTTT.

The V gene is TRBV7-8, the J gene TRBJ1-1; 9 bases map to TRBD1. Germline trimming cut 5 bases from V and 0 bases from J; bases unmatched to any gene: 4. CDR1 and CDR2 (germline): SGHVS, FQNEAQ. This CDR3 is built from 15 residues. CDR3 sequence (DNA): TGTGCCAGCAGCAAACAGGGGGCCCTGAACACTGAAGCTTTCTTT. Translated: CASSKQGALNTEAFF.

The chain combines TRBV6-1 with TRBJ2-3, with D possibly TRBD1 on 5 matching bases. The CDR3 is 14 residues long. CDR1 and CDR2 from the germline V gene are MNHNS and SASEGT. Trimming stripped 6 bases from V and 2 bases from J, with 12 bases between. The DNA of the CDR3 is TGTGCCAGCAGGACAGCCCTTACCACAGATACGCAGTATTTT. It yields the protein CASRTALTTDTQYF.

V gene TRBV19 combines with J gene TRBJ2-1; a weak D match, TRBD2 (6 bases). The CDR3 extends over 16 amino acids. Between the trimmed V and J ends, which lost 6 bases and 0 bases, there was a span of 15 bases. Germline CDR1 LNHDA, CDR2 SQIVND (reference sequence). The DNA of the CDR3 is TGTGCCAGTAGGAAGGGGACTTTTAGCTCCTACAATGAGCAGTTCTTC. Translated, it gives CASRKGTFSSYNEQFF.

This clone was observed many times. The chain links TRBV7-9 to TRBJ1-3; no definite D call. Germline assignment: CDR1 SEHNR and CDR2 FQNEAQ (reference sequence). The CDR3 runs 12 residues. V was clipped by 3 bases and J by 12 bases, with 12 bases between them. The CDR3 spells CASSFSGELIYF. The CDR3 DNA is TGTGCCAGCAGCTTTAGCGGGGAGCTCATATATTTT.

This clone was counted once. The chain employs TRBV6-5 and TRBJ2-7, with unresolved D. The germline gives CDR1 MNHEY, CDR2 SVGAGI. Trimming left V 4 bases short and J 3 bases short, with 13 bases between. The CDR3 loop spans 14 amino acids. Written as DNA, the CDR3 is TGTGCCAGCAGTTTAGCCAGAACAAACTACGAGCAGTACTTC. Translation gives CASSLARTNYEQYF.

This rearrangement joins TRBV19 to TRBJ1-1; 7 bases line up with TRBD1. The ends lost 5 bases at V and 11 bases at J; junction bases unmatched: 11. Germline V gene sequence: CDR1 LNHDA, CDR2 SQIVND (reference sequence). The CDR3 runs 13 residues. The chain's CDR3 is CASSLNRGTGAFF. The CDR3 DNA follows: TGTGCCAGTAGTCTAAACAGGGGTACTGGGGCTTTCTTT.

Regarding this clone: Other DNA sequences within the sample encode an identical CDR3. The chain employs TRBV30 and TRBJ1-1; D is unresolved. Trimming removed 5 bases from V and 5 bases from J, with 12 bases in between. CDR1 GTSNPN and CDR2 SVGIG come from the germline V gene (reference sequence). There are 12 residues in the CDR3. The CDR3: CAWGWGGTEAFF. CDR3 nucleotide sequence: TGTGCCTGGGGTTGGGGTGGGACTGAAGCTTTCTTT. The complete variable domain, with remaining parts taken from reference TRBV30 and TRBJ1-1, reads SQTIHQWPATLVQPVGSPLSLECTVEGTSNPNLYWYRQAAGRGLQLLFYSVGIGQISSEVPQNLSASRPQDRQFILSSKKLLLSDSGFYLCAWGWGGTEAFFGQGTRLTVV.

A single count supports this clone. V is TRBV19 and J is TRBJ1-1; 7 positions agree with TRBD1. This CDR3 spans 14 amino acids. Trimming cost V 4 bases and J 4 bases; bases outside gene matches: 6. CDR1 is LNHDA, CDR2 SQIVND, per germline (reference sequence). This chain's CDR3 is CASSTQGPVTEAFF. CDR3 DNA sequence: TGTGCCAGTAGTACACAGGGGCCTGTCACTGAAGCTTTCTTT.

The chain recombines TRBV20-1 with TRBJ2-1, with D hard to call. Between the trimmed V and J ends, which lost 5 bases and 8 bases, there was a span of 10 bases. The CDR3 runs to 11 residues. The V gene's germline CDR1 is DFQATT and CDR2 SNEGSKA (reference sequence). CDR3 DNA: TGCAGTGCTCCCAAATCCGATGAGCAGTTCTTC. Its translation: CSAPKSDEQFF.

This clone appeared a few times. This chain uses TRBV4-1 with TRBJ2-5; no clear D gene. Germline CDR1 reads MGHRA; CDR2 reads YSYEKL. CDR3 size: 16 residues. Trimming cost V 0 bases and J 5 bases, with 16 bases left between them. In DNA, the CDR3 is TGCGCCAGCAGCCAAGATAGGGCAGCCCTGATGGAGACCCAGTACTTC. Amino acids: CASSQDRAALMETQYF.

Only a few counts were recorded for this clone. The V call is TRBV2, the J call TRBJ2-2; perhaps TRBD2 as D (6 bases). The CDR3 has 14 residues. The germline CDR1 and CDR2 sequences are SNHLY and FYNNEI. Trimming took off 3 bases at V and 7 bases at J, with 12 bases between the two ends. This chain's CDR3 is CASSEALAGGELFF. The CDR3, as DNA: TGTGCCAGCAGTGAGGCACTAGCTGGCGGGGAGCTGTTTTTT. The full variable domain, in which reference TRBV2 and TRBJ2-2 provide the parts outside the CDR3, is EPEVTQTPSHQVTQMGQEVILRCVPISNHLYFYWYRQILGQKVEFLVSFYNNEISEKSEIFDDQFSVERPDGSNFTLKIRSTKLEDSAMYFCASSEALAGGELFFGEGSRLTVL.

The chain couples TRBV11-2 to TRBJ2-7, with 9 bases fitting TRBD2. This CDR3 is built from 18 residues. The germline gives CDR1 SGHAT, CDR2 FQNNGV. V trimming: 5 bases; J trimming: 3 bases; junction bases outside the gene matches: 17. The CDR3 here is CASSLGGYRGLASYEQYF. CDR3 bases: TGTGCCAGCAGCCTAGGGGGGTATCGAGGACTAGCGAGCTACGAGCAGTACTTC.

The chain has TRBV18 and TRBJ1-1; the match to TRBD1 covers 7 bases. Germline loops: CDR1 KGHSH, CDR2 LQKENI. The CDR3 consists of 15 residues. Unmatched junction bases numbered 9, after V lost 3 bases and J lost 5 bases. CDR3 DNA: TGTGCCAGCTCACCTCTACAGGGGAGAGGTACTGAAGCTTTCTTT. Protein product: CASSPLQGRGTEAFF.

The chain has TRBV28 and TRBJ1-1; 7 nucleotides match TRBD1. This CDR3 has 16 residues. V shed 5 bases, J shed 4 bases, and the junction held 13 bases outside the gene matches. CDR1 is MDHEN, CDR2 SYDVKM, per germline. This CDR3 reads CASSHIPGTGATEAFF. CDR3 coding DNA: TGTGCCAGCAGTCACATCCCGGGTACAGGGGCCACTGAAGCTTTCTTT.

The V call is TRBV19, the J call TRBJ1-1; D is undetermined. In germline, CDR1 is LNHDA, CDR2 SQIVND (reference sequence). The V end was cut by 6 bases, the J end by 2 bases, with 16 bases between. This CDR3 spans 15 amino acids. The CDR3 reads CASSLFGQTNTEAFF. In DNA, the CDR3 is TGTGCCAGTAGCCTCTTTGGGCAGACAAACACTGAAGCTTTCTTT.

The chain recombines TRBV6-1 with TRBJ2-7; 7 bases align to TRBD1. J gave up 2 bases and V 4 bases, and 8 bases lay outside the gene matches. The CDR3 is 15 residues long. Germline CDR1 MNHNS, CDR2 SASEGT. The DNA of the CDR3 is TGTGCCAGCAGTGTACGGACAGGTGGTACCTACGAGCAGTACTTC. Residues: CASSVRTGGTYEQYF.

This clone showed up many times. V gene TRBV19 combines with J gene TRBJ1-1; 8 nucleotides align to TRBD1. The CDR3 contains 13 residues. J gave up 2 bases and V 6 bases, and 2 bases lay outside the gene matches. Germline V lookup: CDR1 LNHDA, CDR2 SQIVND (reference sequence). The CDR3 reads CASSDRGNTEAFF. CDR3 coding DNA: TGTGCCAGTAGCGACAGGGGCAACACTGAAGCTTTCTTT.

This clone has more than one count but fewer than ten. The rearrangement links TRBV9 to TRBJ2-1; 8 bases line up with TRBD2. Germline lookup yields CDR1 SGDLS and CDR2 YYNGEE. V shed 3 bases, J shed 2 bases, and the junction held 4 bases outside the gene matches. The length of the CDR3 is 15 residues. CDR3 DNA sequence: TGTGCCAGCAGCGAGAGCGGGAGTCCCTACAATGAGCAGTTCTTC. Protein product: CASSESGSPYNEQFF.

This chain links TRBV7-9 with TRBJ2-3, with 9 nucleotides matching TRBD2. With V trimmed by 8 bases and J by 5 bases, 8 bases remained unmatched. Per the germline V gene, CDR1 is SEHNR and CDR2 is FQNEAQ (reference sequence). The CDR3 extends over 14 amino acids. The CDR3 loop is CASRLAGAVDTQYF. CDR3 in DNA: TGTGCCAGCCGGTTAGCGGGAGCGGTAGATACGCAGTATTTT. Full variable domain (remainder filled in from reference TRBV7-9 and TRBJ2-3): DTGVSQNPRHKITKRGQNVTFRCDPISEHNRLYWYRQTLGQGPEFLTYFQNEAQLEKSRLLSDRFSAERPKGSFSTLEIQRTEQGDSAMYLCASRLAGAVDTQYFGPGTRLTVL.

This clone occurred a few times. Other DNA sequences within the sample encode an identical CDR3. The rearrangement links TRBV30 to TRBJ2-1, with TRBD2 identical over 9 bases. Germline loops: CDR1 GTSNPN, CDR2 SVGIG (reference sequence). Trimming at V came to 0 bases and at J to 7 bases, leaving 1 base not matched to a gene. The length of the CDR3 is 13 residues. The chain's CDR3 is CAWSVGLANEQFF. The CDR3 nucleotides read TGTGCCTGGAGTGTAGGACTAGCGAATGAGCAGTTCTTC.

V is TRBV18 and J is TRBJ1-3, with 7 positions matching TRBD1. Germline CDR1 is KGHSH and CDR2 is LQKENI. The ends lost 1 base at V and 2 bases at J; junction bases unmatched: 2. The CDR3 length is 15 residues. In DNA form, the CDR3 reads TGTGCCAGCTCACCACAGGGGGCTACTGGAAACACCATATATTTT. It yields the protein CASSPQGATGNTIYF.

J is TRBJ2-5 and V is TRBV11-2, with TRBD2 matching 7 bases. Germline V gene sequence: CDR1 SGHAT, CDR2 FQNNGV. The J segment lost 2 bases and the V segment lost 5 bases, leaving 5 bases of the junction unmatched. The CDR3 consists of 14 residues. The CDR3: CASSRASGQETQYF. The CDR3 region has the DNA TGTGCCAGCAGCCGCGCTAGCGGACAAGAGACCCAGTACTTC.

The V and J genes are TRBV18 and TRBJ2-7, with 7 bases fitting TRBD1. Per the germline V gene, CDR1 is KGHSH and CDR2 is LQKENI. V shed 3 bases and J 7 bases; nucleotides not matched to a gene: 9. The CDR3 consists of 14 residues. CDR3 coding DNA: TGTGCCAGCTCACCGGGGACAGCCGTCGGGGAGCAGTACTTC. Its translation is CASSPGTAVGEQYF.